What follows describes a single T cell receptor beta chain. The germline gives CDR1 MNHNY, CDR2 SVGAGI (reference sequence). The V gene lost 2 bases and the J gene lost 5 bases, with 18 bases spanning the gap. The CDR3 has 16 residues. This entry is derived from a study of blood T cell repertoires in COVID-19. Method: immunoSEQ multiplex PCR; TCRdb's copy keeps in-frame clones and lacks some. Among 120,000 to 150,000 clones listed, roughly 82% were seen once. The specimen was peripheral blood. This receptor was obtained from a human donor with acute or convalescent COVID-19. The donor label of this sample is uncertain. This chain uses TRBV6-6 with TRBJ1-1, with D possibly TRBD1 on 5 matching bases. The CDR3: CASSYPPGGANTEAFF. The CDR3 nucleotides are TGTGCCAGCAGTTACCCCCCAGGAGGGGCGAATACTGAAGCTTTCTTT.